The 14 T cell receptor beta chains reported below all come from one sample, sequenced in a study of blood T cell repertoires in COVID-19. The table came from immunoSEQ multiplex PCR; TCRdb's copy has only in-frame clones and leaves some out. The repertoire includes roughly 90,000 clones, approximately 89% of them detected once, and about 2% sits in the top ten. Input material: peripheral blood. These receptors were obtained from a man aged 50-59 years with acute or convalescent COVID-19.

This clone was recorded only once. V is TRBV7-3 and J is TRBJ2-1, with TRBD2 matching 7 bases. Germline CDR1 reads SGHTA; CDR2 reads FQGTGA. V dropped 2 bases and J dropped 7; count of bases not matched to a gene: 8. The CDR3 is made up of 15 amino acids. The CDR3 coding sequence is TGTGCCAGCAGCTTAGGGTGGGAGGGTAAAAATGAGCAGTTCTTC. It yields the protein CASSLGWEGKNEQFF.

As DNA, the CDR3 is TGTGCCAGCAGCCAGAGGACAGCTAATTCACCCCTCCACTTT. Translated: CASSQRTANSPLHF. The chain couples TRBV7-2 to TRBJ1-6; possible D gene TRBD1, 6 bases. The CDR3 spans 14 residues. The germline V and J ends were trimmed by 5 bases and 6 bases, with 11 bases remaining between them. Germline CDR1 and CDR2: SGHTA and FQGNSA.

The CDR3 DNA reads TGTGCCAGCAGCTTAGCGCTCGGGCGGGGGGTGGAAACCCAGTACTTC. It encodes CASSLALGRGVETQYF. This chain uses TRBV7-2 with TRBJ2-5, with TRBD2 matching over 8 bases. The germline V gene has CDR1 SGHTA and CDR2 FQGNSA. With V trimmed by 0 bases and J by 8 bases, 11 bases remained unmatched. The CDR3 extends over 16 amino acids. The complete variable domain, with remaining parts taken from reference TRBV7-2 and TRBJ2-5, reads GAGVSQSPSNKVTEKGKDVELRCDPISGHTALYWYRQSLGQGLEFLIYFQGNSAPDKSGLPSDRFSAERTGGSVSTLTIQRTQQEDSAVYLCASSLALGRGVETQYFGPGTRLLVL.

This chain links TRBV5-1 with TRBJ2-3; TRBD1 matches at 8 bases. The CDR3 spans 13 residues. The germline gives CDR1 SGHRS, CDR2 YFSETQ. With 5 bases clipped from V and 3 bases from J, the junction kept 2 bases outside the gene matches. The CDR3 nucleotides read TGCGCCAGCAGGAGGGACAGGACAGATACGCAGTATTTT. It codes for CASRRDRTDTQYF.

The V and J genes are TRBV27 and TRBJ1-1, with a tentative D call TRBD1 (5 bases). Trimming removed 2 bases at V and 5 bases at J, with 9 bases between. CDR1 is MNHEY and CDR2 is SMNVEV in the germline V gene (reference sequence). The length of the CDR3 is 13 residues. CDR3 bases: TGTGCCAGCAGTTTAGGGGGGTTAACTGAAGCTTTCTTT. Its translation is CASSLGGLTEAFF.

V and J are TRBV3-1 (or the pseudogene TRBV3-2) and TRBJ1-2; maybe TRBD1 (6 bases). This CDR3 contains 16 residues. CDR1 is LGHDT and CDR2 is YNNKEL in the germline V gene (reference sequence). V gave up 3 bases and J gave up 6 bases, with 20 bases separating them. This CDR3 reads CASSHTALQGRNGYTF. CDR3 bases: TGTGCCAGCAGCCATACCGCCCTACAGGGAAGGAATGGCTACACCTTC.

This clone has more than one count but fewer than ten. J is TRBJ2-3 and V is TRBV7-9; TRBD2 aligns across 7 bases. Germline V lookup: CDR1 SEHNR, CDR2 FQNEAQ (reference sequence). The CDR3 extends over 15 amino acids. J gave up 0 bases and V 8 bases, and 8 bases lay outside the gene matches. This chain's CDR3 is CASGGDYLSTDTQYF. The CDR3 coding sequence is TGTGCCAGCGGCGGGGACTACCTAAGCACAGATACGCAGTATTTT.

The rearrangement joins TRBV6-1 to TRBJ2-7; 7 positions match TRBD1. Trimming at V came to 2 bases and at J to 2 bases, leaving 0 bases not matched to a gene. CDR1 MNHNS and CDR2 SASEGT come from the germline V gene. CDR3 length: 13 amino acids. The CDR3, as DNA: TGTGCCAGCAGTGAAACAGGGGCCTACGAGCAGTACTTC. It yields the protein CASSETGAYEQYF.

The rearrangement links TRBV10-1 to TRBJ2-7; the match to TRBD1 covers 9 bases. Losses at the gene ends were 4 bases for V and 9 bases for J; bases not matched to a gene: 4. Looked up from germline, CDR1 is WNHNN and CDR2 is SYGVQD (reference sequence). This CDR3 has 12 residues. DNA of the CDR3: TGCGCCAGCAGTGGGACAGGGGCCGTGCAGTACGTC. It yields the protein CASSGTGAVQYV.

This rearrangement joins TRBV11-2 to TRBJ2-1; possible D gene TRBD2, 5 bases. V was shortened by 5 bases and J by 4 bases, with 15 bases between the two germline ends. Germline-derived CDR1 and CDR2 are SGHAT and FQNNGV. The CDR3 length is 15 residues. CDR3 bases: TGTGCCAGCAGCCCCGGACGCACTAGTTACAATGAGCAGTTCTTC. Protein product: CASSPGRTSYNEQFF.

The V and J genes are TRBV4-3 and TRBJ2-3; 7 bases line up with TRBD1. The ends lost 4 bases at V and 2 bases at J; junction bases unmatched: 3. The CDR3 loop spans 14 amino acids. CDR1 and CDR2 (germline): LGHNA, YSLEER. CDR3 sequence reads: CASSLTGVTDTQYF. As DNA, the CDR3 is TGCGCCAGCAGCCTCACAGGGGTCACAGATACGCAGTATTTT.

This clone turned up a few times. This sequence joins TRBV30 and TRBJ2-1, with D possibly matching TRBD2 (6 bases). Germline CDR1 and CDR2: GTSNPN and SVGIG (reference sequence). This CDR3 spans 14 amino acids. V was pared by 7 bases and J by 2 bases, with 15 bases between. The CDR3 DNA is TGTGCCTCTGGGAGGACGGGGACCTACAATGAGCAGTTCTTC. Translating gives CASGRTGTYNEQFF. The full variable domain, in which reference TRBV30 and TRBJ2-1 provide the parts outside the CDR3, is SQTIHQWPATLVQPVGSPLSLECTVEGTSNPNLYWYRQAAGRGLQLLFYSVGIGQISSEVPQNLSASRPQDRQFILSSKKLLLSDSGFYLCASGRTGTYNEQFFGPGTRLTVL.

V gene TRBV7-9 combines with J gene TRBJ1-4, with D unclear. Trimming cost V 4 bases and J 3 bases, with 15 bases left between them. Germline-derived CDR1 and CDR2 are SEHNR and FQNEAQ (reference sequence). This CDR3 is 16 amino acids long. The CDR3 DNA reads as TGTGCCAGCAGCTCGGAGGACCATTTCCCTAATGAAAAACTGTTTTTT. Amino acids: CASSSEDHFPNEKLFF.

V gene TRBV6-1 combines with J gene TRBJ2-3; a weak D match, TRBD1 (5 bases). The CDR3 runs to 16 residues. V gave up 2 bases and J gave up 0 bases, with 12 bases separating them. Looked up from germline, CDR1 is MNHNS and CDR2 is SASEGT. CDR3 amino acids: CASSEPRTFSTDTQYF. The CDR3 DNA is TGTGCCAGCAGTGAACCGCGGACATTTAGCACAGATACGCAGTATTTT.